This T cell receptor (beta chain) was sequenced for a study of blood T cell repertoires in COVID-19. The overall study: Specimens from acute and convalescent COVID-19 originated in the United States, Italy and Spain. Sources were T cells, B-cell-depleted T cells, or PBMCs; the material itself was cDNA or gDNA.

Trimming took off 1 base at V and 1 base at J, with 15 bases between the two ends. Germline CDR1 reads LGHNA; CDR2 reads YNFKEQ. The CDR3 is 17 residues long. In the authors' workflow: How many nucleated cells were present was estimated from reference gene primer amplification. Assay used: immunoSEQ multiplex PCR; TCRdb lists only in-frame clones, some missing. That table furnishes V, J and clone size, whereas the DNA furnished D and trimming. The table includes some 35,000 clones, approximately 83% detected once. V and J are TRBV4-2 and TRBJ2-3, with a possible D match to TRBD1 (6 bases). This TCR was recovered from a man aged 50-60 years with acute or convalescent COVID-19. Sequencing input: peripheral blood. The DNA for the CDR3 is TGTGCCAGCAGCCAAGTTTTTTTAAGGACAGGCACAGATACGCAGTATTTT. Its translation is CASSQVFLRTGTDTQYF.